This T cell receptor beta chain was sequenced during a study of beta chain features in type 1 diabetes. Study results and caveats: People with Type 1 diabetes carried modestly yet significantly shorter TCRB CDR3s in all four CD4+ subsets. Unsettled here was the matter of whether HLA type influences TCRB rearrangement.

Reverse transcription of all isolated RNA meant that expressed TCRB transcripts were sequenced. Sequencing was performed with immunoSEQ multiplex PCR; in TCRdb, only in-frame clones are kept and a portion is missing. The sample includes some 660,000 clones, around an eighth of them seen just once. Losses at the gene ends were 4 bases for V and 0 bases for J; bases not matched to a gene: 4. The V gene's germline CDR1 is LGHNA and CDR2 YNFKEQ. This CDR3 has 15 residues. For this clone: Its antigen is currently unknown.

CD4+ naive, central memory, regulatory and stem cell-like memory cells were sorted via CD45RO/CCR7/CD25/CD127/CD95/CD27. This sequence was found in a man between 18 and 29 years old with type 1 diabetes. The chain combines TRBV4-2 with TRBJ2-3, with 7 positions matching TRBD1. Sequencing used naive CD4+ T cells from blood. CDR3 DNA: TGTGCCAGCAGCCGACCACAGGGGAGCACAGATACGCAGTATTTT. As protein: CASSRPQGSTDTQYF.